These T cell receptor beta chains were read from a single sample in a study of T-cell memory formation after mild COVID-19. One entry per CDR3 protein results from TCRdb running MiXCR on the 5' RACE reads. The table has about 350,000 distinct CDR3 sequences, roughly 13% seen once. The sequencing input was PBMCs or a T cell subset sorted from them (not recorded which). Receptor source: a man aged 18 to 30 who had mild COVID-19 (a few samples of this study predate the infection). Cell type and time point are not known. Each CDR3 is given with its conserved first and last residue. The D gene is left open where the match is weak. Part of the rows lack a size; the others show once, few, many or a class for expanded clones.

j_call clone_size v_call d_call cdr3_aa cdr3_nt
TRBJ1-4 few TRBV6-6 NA CASRGGGTFSTNEKLFF TGTGCCAGCAGGGGGGGGGGAACATTCTCAACTAATGAAAAACTGTTTTTT
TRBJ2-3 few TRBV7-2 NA CASSSPRSTLADTQYF TGTGCCAGCAGCTCTCCCAGGTCTACCTTGGCCGATACGCAGTATTTT
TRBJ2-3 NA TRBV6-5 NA CASSPSGTGYGQYF TGTGCCAGCAGTCCCTCGGGAACGGGGTATGGTCAGTATTTT
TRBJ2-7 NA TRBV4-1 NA CASSQPSGTDLYEQYF TGCGCCAGCAGCCAACCCTCCGGGACCGACCTCTACGAGCAGTACTTC
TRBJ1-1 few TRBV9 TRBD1 CASSVGFVGTGGWNTEAFF TGTGCCAGCAGCGTAGGTTTTGTGGGGACAGGGGGCTGGAACACTGAAGCTTTCTTT
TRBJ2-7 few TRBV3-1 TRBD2 CASSQRTGTSRREQYF TGTGCCAGCAGCCAGAGGACCGGGACTAGTAGAAGAGAGCAGTACTTC
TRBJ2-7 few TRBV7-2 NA CASSLARTLYEQYF TGTGCCAGCAGCTTAGCCCGCACCCTGTACGAGCAGTACTTC
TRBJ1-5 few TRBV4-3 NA CASSQDMNQPQHF TGCGCCAGCAGCCAAGATATGAATCAGCCCCAGCATTTT
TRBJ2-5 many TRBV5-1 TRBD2 CASRGAGYRETQYF TGCGCCAGCAGGGGAGCGGGGTACAGGGAGACCCAGTACTTC
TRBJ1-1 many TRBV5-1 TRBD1 CASSSRWTGRNTEAFF TGCGCCAGCAGCTCGCGATGGACAGGGCGGAACACTGAAGCTTTCTTT
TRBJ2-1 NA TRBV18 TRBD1 CASSPPTGGPRNEQFF TGTGCCAGCTCACCACCAACAGGGGGCCCCAGAAATGAGCAGTTCTTC
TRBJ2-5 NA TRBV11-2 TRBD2 CASSFLAGARETQYF TGTGCCAGCAGCTTCCTAGCGGGAGCCCGGGAGACCCAGTACTTC
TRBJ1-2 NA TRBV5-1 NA CASRTDLYGYTF TGCGCCAGCAGAACGGACCTCTATGGCTACACCTTC
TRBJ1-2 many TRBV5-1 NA CASSLGQDYGYTF TGCGCCAGCAGCTTGGGACAGGACTATGGCTACACCTTC
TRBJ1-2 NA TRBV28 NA CASRPGGPYGYTF TGTGCCAGCAGACCCGGGGGACCCTATGGCTACACCTTC
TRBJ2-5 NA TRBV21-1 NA CASSKKAGPRGYQETQYF TGTGCCAGCAGCAAAAAGGCGGGCCCTAGGGGGTACCAAGAGACCCAGTACTTC
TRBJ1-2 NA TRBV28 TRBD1 CASSLQDRGTYGYTF TGTGCCAGCAGTTTACAGGACAGGGGGACGTATGGCTACACCTTC
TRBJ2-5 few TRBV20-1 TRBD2 CSARAGLAGSETQYF TGCAGTGCTAGAGCGGGACTAGCGGGGTCAGAGACCCAGTACTTC
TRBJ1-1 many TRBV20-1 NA CSAIRQDTNTEAFF TGCAGTGCTATCAGACAGGACACGAACACTGAAGCTTTCTTT
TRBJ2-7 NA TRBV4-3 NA CASSPRPPFNNEQYF TGCGCCAGCAGCCCGCGGCCCCCCTTTAACAACGAGCAGTACTTC
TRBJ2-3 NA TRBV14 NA CASSHIRTLWDTQYF TGTGCCAGCAGCCACATAAGAACTTTGTGGGATACGCAGTATTTT
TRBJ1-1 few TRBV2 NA CASSEAGRYTEAFF TGTGCCAGCAGTGAGGCAGGGCGCTACACTGAAGCTTTCTTT
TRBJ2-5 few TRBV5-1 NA CASSQWGPGETQYF TGCGCCAGCAGCCAGTGGGGCCCGGGGGAGACCCAGTACTTC
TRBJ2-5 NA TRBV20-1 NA CSATPGPRQETQYF TGCAGTGCTACACCGGGACCAAGACAAGAGACCCAGTACTTC
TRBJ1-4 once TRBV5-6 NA CASSFRWSIEKLFF TGTGCCAGCAGCTTCCGGTGGAGCATTGAAAAACTGTTTTTT
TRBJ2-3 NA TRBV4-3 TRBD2 CASSPGLADRTDTQYF TGCGCCAGCAGCCCGGGACTAGCGGACCGCACAGATACGCAGTATTTT